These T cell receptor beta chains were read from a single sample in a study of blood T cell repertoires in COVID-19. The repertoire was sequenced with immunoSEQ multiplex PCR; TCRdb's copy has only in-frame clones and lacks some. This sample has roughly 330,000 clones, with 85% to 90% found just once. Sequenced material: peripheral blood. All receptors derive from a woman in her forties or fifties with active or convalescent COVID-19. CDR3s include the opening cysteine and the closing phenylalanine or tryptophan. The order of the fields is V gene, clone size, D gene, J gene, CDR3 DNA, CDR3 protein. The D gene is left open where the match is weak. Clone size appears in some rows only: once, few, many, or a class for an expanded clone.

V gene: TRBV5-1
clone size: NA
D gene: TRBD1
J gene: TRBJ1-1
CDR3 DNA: TGCGCCAGCAGACGGGACAGGGGGAACACTGAAGCTTTCTTT
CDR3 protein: CASRRDRGNTEAFF

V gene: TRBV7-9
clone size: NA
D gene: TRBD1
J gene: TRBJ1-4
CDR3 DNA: TGTGCCAGCAGCTTACTCCCAGGGGGCCGGGGGGAAAAACTGTTTTTT
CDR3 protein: CASSLLPGGRGEKLFF

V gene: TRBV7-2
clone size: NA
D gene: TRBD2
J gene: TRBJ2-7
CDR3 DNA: TGTGCCAGCAGCCGGGGGGGATACGAGCAGTACTTC
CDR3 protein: CASSRGGYEQYF

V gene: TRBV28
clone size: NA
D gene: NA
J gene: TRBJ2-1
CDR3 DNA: TGTGCCAGCAGACCGCCGGGAACGATAAACAATGAGCAGTTCTTC
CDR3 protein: CASRPPGTINNEQFF

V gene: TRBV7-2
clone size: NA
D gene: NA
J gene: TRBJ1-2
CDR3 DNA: TGTGCCAGCAGCTTAAGGGGAGGGTCGAGCTATGGCTACACCTTC
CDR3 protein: CASSLRGGSSYGYTF

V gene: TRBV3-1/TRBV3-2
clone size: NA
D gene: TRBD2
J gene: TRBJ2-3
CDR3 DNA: TGTGCCAGCAGCCCACTAGCGGGGGGGCCATATACGCAGTATTTT
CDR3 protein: CASSPLAGGPYTQYF

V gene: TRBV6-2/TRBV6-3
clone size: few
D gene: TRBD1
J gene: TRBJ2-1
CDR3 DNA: TGTGCCAGCAGCGTAGACAGGGGGTATAGGGCCTACAATGAGCAGTTCTTC
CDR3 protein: CASSVDRGYRAYNEQFF

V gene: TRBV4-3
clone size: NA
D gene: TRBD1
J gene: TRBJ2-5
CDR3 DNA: TGCGCCAGCAGCCGACGACAGGGGTCCCAAGAGACCCAGTACTTC
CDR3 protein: CASSRRQGSQETQYF

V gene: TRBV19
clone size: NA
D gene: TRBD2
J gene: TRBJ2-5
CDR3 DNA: TGTGCCAGTAATTCACTACGAGGGGCTAGCGGGGGGGCAGAGGAGACCCAGTACTTC
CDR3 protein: CASNSLRGASGGAEETQYF

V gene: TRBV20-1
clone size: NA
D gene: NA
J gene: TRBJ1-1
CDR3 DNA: TGCAGTGCTAGGTGGGAGATTGAAGCTTTCTTT
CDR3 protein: CSARWEIEAFF

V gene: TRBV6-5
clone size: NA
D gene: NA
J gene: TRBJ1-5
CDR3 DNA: TGTGCCAGCAGTTCAGGGATGGTGAACAATCAGCCCCAGCATTTT
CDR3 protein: CASSSGMVNNQPQHF

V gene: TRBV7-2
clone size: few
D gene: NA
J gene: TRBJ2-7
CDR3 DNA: TGTGCCAGCAGCTTAGTGGCAGGGGACGAGCAGTACTTC
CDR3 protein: CASSLVAGDEQYF

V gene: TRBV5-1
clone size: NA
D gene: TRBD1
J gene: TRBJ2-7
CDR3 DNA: TGCGCCAGCAGCACGGGGACAGGCGGATACTACGAGCAGTACTTC
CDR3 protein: CASSTGTGGYYEQYF

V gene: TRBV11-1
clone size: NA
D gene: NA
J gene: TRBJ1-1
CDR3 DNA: TGTGCCAGCAGCTTAGGGTGGGCGAACACTGAAGCTTTCTTT
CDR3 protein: CASSLGWANTEAFF

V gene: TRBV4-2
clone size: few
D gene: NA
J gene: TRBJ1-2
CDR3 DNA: TGTGCCAGCAGCCCGAATGTAAGGACAGACTTCTATGGCTACACCTTC
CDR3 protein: CASSPNVRTDFYGYTF

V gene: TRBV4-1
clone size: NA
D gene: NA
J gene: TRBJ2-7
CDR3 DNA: TGCGCCAGCAGCCAAGAAGCGGCAGACTCCTACGAGCAGTACTTC
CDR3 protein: CASSQEAADSYEQYF

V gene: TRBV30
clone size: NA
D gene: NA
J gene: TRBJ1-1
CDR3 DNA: TGTGCCTGGAGCTCAATCCACAGGGTCGACACTGAAGCTTTCTTT
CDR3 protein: CAWSSIHRVDTEAFF

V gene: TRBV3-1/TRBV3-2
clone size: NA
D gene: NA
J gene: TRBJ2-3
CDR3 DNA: TGTGCCAGCAGCCAAGGGCGGGGCACAGATACGCAGTATTTT
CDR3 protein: CASSQGRGTDTQYF

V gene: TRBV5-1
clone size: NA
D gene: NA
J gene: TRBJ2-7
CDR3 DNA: TGCGCCAGCAGCTTGGCCGCTCGGGGATCGCCCTACGAGCAGTACTTC
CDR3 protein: CASSLAARGSPYEQYF

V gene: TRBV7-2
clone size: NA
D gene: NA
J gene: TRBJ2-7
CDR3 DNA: TGTGCCAGCAGCCCCCAGGGTTCCTCTTGGGAGCAGTACTTC
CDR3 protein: CASSPQGSSWEQYF

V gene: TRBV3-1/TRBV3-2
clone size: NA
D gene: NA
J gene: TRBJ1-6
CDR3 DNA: TGTGCCAGCAGCCTTAGGGGTGTGGCCCTCCACTTT
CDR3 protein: CASSLRGVALHF

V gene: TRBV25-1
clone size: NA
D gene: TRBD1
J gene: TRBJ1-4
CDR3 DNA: TGTGCCAGCAGCCAGACAGGGCTTAATGAAAAACTGTTTTTT
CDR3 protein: CASSQTGLNEKLFF

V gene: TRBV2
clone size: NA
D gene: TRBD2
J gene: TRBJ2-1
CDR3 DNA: TGTGCCAGCAGTCTAGCGGGAGCGGTGAATGAGCAGTTCTTC
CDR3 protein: CASSLAGAVNEQFF

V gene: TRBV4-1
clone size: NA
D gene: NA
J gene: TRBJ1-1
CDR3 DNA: TGCGCCAGCAGCCCCGGCGGCGCTGAAGCTTTCTTT
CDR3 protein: CASSPGGAEAFF

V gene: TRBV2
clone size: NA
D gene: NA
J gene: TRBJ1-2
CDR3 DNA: TGTGCCAGCATTCCCCGGGACTGGGAGGCTAACTATGGCTACACCTTC
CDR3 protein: CASIPRDWEANYGYTF

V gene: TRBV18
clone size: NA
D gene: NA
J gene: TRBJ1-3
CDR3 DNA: TGTGCCAGCTCACCACCGGCAGGGGCCTTAACCTCTGGAAACACCATATATTTT
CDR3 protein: CASSPPAGALTSGNTIYF

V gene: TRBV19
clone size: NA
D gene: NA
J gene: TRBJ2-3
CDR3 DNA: TGTGCCAGTCGGGACTCTCCGACAGATACGCAGTATTTT
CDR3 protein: CASRDSPTDTQYF

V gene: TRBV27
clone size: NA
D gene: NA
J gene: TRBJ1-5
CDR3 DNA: TGTGCCAGCAAACCAGTGGGCTATAGCAATCAGCCCCAGCATTTT
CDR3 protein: CASKPVGYSNQPQHF

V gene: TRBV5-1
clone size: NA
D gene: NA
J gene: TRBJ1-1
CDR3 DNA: TGCGCCAGCAGCTTGCAGGGGATCGGCACTGAAGCTTTCTTT
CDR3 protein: CASSLQGIGTEAFF

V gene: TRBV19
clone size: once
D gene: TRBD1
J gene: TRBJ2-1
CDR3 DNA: TGTGCCAGTTGGGGCCTCCAAACAGGGGGTGAGCAGTTCTTC
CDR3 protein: CASWGLQTGGEQFF

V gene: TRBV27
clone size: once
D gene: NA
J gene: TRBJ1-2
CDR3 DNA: TGTGCCAGCAGTCCCCGACAGGACAGCTATGGCTACACCTTC
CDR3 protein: CASSPRQDSYGYTF

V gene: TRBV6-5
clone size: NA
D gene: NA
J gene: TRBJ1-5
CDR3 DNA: TGTGCCAGCAGTTACGGCTCCGACTCTTGGGATCAGCCCCAGCATTTT
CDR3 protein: CASSYGSDSWDQPQHF